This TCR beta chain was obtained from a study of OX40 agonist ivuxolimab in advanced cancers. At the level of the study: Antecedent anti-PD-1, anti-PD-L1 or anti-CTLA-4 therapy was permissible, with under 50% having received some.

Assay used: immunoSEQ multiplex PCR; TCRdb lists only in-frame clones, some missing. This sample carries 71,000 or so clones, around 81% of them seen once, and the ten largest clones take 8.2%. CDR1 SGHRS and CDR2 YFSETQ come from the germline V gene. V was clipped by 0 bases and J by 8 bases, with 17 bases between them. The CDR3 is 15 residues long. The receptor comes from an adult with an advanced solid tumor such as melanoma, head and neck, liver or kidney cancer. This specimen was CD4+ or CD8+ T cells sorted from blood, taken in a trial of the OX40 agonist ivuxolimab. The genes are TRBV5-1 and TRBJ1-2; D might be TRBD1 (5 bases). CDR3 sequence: CASSLALTDWMGYTF. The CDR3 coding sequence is TGCGCCAGCAGCTTGGCCCTGACAGATTGGATGGGCTACACCTTC.